A single sample gave rise to the 14 T cell receptor beta chains below, sequenced in a study of T cell clonality in common variable immunodeficiency. Data came from immunoSEQ multiplex PCR; TCRdb stores just in-frame clones and leaves some out. The sample counts fewer than 70,000 clones, none seen once; the ten largest own approximately 1.6%. The specimen sequenced was peripheral blood mononuclear cells. The receptors here all came from a person between 18 and 75 years old in good health.

In its sample, this clone was seen many times. The CDR3 end is not reached by the read, which stops 3 residues before it; the germline J gene fills it in. The chain employs TRBV30 and TRBJ2-2, with 10 bases that match TRBD1. Germline V gene data show CDR1 as GTSNPN and CDR2 as SVGIG (reference sequence). With 2 bases clipped from V and 5 bases from J, the junction kept 8 bases outside the gene matches. The CDR3 loop spans 16 amino acids. This CDR3 reads CAWSHRDRGKTGELFF. The sequenced part of the CDR3 DNA is TGTGCCTGGAGTCACCGGGACAGGGGTAAGACCGGGGAG.

This clone was counted at least ten times. Read sequence stops 3 residues before the CDR3 end, and the germline J gene provides the missing end. The chain couples TRBV5-6 to TRBJ2-5, with no clear D. V lost 4 bases, J lost 1 base, and 11 bases lay in between. Per the germline V gene, CDR1 is SGHDT and CDR2 is YYEEEE. This CDR3 spans 14 amino acids. CDR3 in amino acids: CASSNSGVQETQYF. The CDR3 bases that were read are TGTGCCAGCAGCAACTCAGGAGTCCAAGAGACC.

In this sample, this clone turned up many times. The read stops 3 residues short of the end of the CDR3; the missing end is completed from the germline J gene. The J gene is TRBJ1-6, the V gene TRBV28, with 7 bases fitting TRBD1. This CDR3 contains 15 residues. Germline values: CDR1 MDHEN, CDR2 SYDVKM. V lost 5 bases to trimming and J lost 9 bases; unmatched junction nucleotides: 10. The CDR3: CASSPPRGRGSPLHF. CDR3 bases read: TGTGCCAGCAGTCCTCCTAGGGGGCGAGGTTCACCC.

This clone appeared many times. The CDR3 goes on 3 residues after the read ends, and that part is filled in from the germline J gene. The J gene is TRBJ1-1, the V gene TRBV2, with 7 bases aligning to TRBD1. Unmatched junction bases numbered 7, after V lost 6 bases and J lost 0 bases. This CDR3 region has 15 residues. Germline CDR1 and CDR2: SNHLY and FYNNEI. CDR3 sequence: CASRAPGGMNTEAFF. The part of the CDR3 DNA that was read is TGTGCCAGCAGAGCTCCAGGGGGGATGAACACTGAA.

This clone has ten or more counts. The read is 3 residues too short to cover the CDR3 end, so that end is filled in from the germline J gene. The chain links TRBV20-1 to TRBJ2-7; 10 bases match TRBD2. J gave up 3 bases and V 5 bases, and 13 bases lay outside the gene matches. Germline V CDR1 and CDR2: DFQATT, SNEGSKA (reference sequence). The CDR3 totals 16 residues. The sequenced CDR3 bases are TGCAGTGCTGGGGCTAGCGGGAGAAACGCCAACTACGAG. Translation: CSAGASGRNANYE. The whole CDR3 protein is CSAGASGRNANYEQYF.

This clone has at least ten counts. Read coverage stops 3 residues before the CDR3 terminus; the germline J gene supplies the remainder. The V call is TRBV7-2, the J call TRBJ2-7; D gene uncertain. Germline CDR1 SGHTA, CDR2 FQGNSA. The V end lost 4 bases, the J end lost 0 bases, and 10 bases lay between the germline ends. The CDR3 runs 14 residues. The CDR3 loop is CASSSAPISYEQYF. The DNA read from the CDR3 is TGTGCCAGCAGCTCCGCGCCTATCTCCTACGAG.

This clone occurred many times. Read sequence stops 3 residues before the CDR3 end, and the germline J gene provides the missing end. V usage is TRBV27 and J usage is TRBJ2-6; TRBD2 matches at 12 bases. Germline V lookup: CDR1 MNHEY, CDR2 SMNVEV (reference sequence). CDR3 length equals 18 residues. The junction had 2 bases not matched to a gene; V was cut back by 2 bases and J by 0 bases. The CDR3 sequence is CASSLASGRASGANVLTF. The CDR3 bases that were read are TGTGCCAGCAGTTTAGCTAGCGGGAGGGCCTCTGGGGCCAACGTC.

This clone was seen ten or more times. The read is 3 residues too short to cover the CDR3 end, so that end is filled in from the germline J gene. V is TRBV2 and J is TRBJ2-2; tentative D call: TRBD1 (5 bases). This CDR3 is built from 15 residues. Germline V gives CDR1 SNHLY, CDR2 FYNNEI. With 4 bases removed from V and 2 bases from J, the gap between germline ends came to 11 bases. CDR3 in amino acids: CASSGQPFNTGELFF. The sequenced CDR3 bases are TGTGCCAGCAGTGGACAGCCCTTCAACACCGGGGAG.

This clone has at least ten counts. The DNA ends 3 residues before the CDR3 does, and the rest of the CDR3 is filled in from the germline J gene. The rearrangement links TRBV7-2 to TRBJ2-1; TRBD2 matches 7 bases. This CDR3 spans 15 amino acids. Trimming removed 4 bases from V and 3 bases from J; junction bases left unmatched: 6. Germline V gene data show CDR1 as SGHTA and CDR2 as FQGNSA. CDR3 bases read: TGTGCCAGCAGCTCACGACTAGCCGGCTACAATGAG. It encodes CASSSRLAGYNE. From start to end, the CDR3 is CASSSRLAGYNEQFF.

This clone was seen repeatedly, ten times or more. Coverage ceases 3 residues before the CDR3 finishes, and the germline J gene fills in the end. This chain links TRBV10-3 with TRBJ2-7; 10 positions match TRBD1. The CDR3 spans 13 residues. V shed 6 bases and J 5 bases; nucleotides not matched to a gene: 4. The germline V gene encodes CDR1 ENHRY and CDR2 SYGVKD. The CDR3 region is CAIRGTGAHEQYF. The CDR3 DNA, read in part, is TGTGCCATCAGGGGGACAGGGGCCCACGAG.

This clone was seen repeatedly, ten times or more. The CDR3 end is not reached by the read, which stops 3 residues before it; the germline J gene fills it in. The chain links TRBV29-1 to TRBJ2-1; tentative D call: TRBD2 (5 bases). V lost 5 bases and J lost 5, with 13 bases in between. Germline lookup yields CDR1 SQVTM and CDR2 ANQGSEA. This CDR3 region has 13 residues. The CDR3 loop reads CSVRGVWDNEQFF. The part of the CDR3 DNA that was read is TGCAGCGTTCGGGGAGTCTGGGACAATGAG.

In its sample, this clone was seen many times. CDR3 DNA (partial): TGCAGTGCTAGTTGGTCCCTAGGGCTAGCGGGAGTTGAG. Protein product: CSASWSLGLAGVE. The complete CDR3 sequence is CSASWSLGLAGVEQFF. This chain connects TRBV20-1 to TRBJ2-1; 10 nucleotides align to TRBD2. The read is 3 residues too short to cover the CDR3 end, so that end is filled in from the germline J gene. Losses at the gene ends were 3 bases for V and 9 bases for J; bases not matched to a gene: 14. This CDR3 contains 16 residues. Germline assignment: CDR1 DFQATT and CDR2 SNEGSKA (reference sequence).

This clone showed up many times. The read terminates 3 residues before the CDR3 end, so the remaining end is supplied by the germline J gene. J is TRBJ2-1 and V is TRBV24-1; TRBD2 agrees at 11 bases. The CDR3 contains 18 residues. The V segment lost 3 bases and the J segment 2 bases; nucleotides outside the gene matches: 8. Germline loops: CDR1 KGHDR, CDR2 SFDVKD. The DNA read from the CDR3 is TGTGCCACCAGTGATGGCCGACTAGCGGGGACCGCCTACAATGAG. This gives the protein CATSDGRLAGTAYNE. The CDR3 reads in full as CATSDGRLAGTAYNEQFF.

This clone was picked up many times. The CDR3 end lies 3 residues beyond the end of the read and is filled in from the germline J gene. The chain recombines TRBV7-9 with TRBJ2-7, with 10 bases aligning to TRBD2. V trimming: 5 bases; J trimming: 2 bases; junction bases outside the gene matches: 6. Germline CDR1 is SEHNR and CDR2 is FQNEAQ (reference sequence). CDR3 length: 15 amino acids. This CDR3 is CASSPSAGGPYEQYF. The covered CDR3 bases are TGTGCCAGCAGCCCGTCAGCGGGAGGGCCCTACGAG.